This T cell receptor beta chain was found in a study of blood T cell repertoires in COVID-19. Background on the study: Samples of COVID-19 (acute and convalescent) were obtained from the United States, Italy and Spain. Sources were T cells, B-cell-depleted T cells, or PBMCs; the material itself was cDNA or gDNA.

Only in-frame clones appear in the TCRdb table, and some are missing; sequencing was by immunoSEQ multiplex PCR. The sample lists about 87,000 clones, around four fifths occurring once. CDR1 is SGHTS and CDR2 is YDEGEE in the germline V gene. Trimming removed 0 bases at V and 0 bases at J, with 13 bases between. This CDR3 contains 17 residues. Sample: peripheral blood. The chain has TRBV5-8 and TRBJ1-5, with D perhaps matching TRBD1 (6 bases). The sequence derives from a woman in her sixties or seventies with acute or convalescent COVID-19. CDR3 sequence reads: CASSLEGGSDSNQPQHF. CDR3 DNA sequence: TGTGCCAGCAGCTTGGAGGGGGGGAGTGATAGCAATCAGCCCCAGCATTTT.